The rows below give T cell receptor beta chains drawn from one sample of a study of glioma-infiltrating T cells after dendritic cell vaccination. Some clones are missing from TCRdb's copy, which holds only in-frame ones; the method was immunoSEQ multiplex PCR. The sample shows some 110,000 clones, roughly 90% of them seen only once. The input for sequencing was blood, taken after dendritic cell vaccination. The receptors were gathered from a human donor with glioblastoma. Both conserved end residues are part of each CDR3. Fields, in order: clone size, V gene, J gene, D gene, CDR3 DNA, CDR3 protein. D genes are given only for firm matches. Clone size appears in some rows only: once, few, many, or a class for an expanded clone.

abundance: -; v_gene: TRBV10-3; j_gene: TRBJ2-3; d_gene: TRBD1; CDR3nt: TGTGCCATCAGTCGGCTGACAGGGAGAGGGCCAGATACGCAGTATTTT; CDR3aa: CAISRLTGRGPDTQYF
abundance: -; v_gene: TRBV29-1; j_gene: TRBJ1-2; d_gene: -; CDR3nt: TGCACCGGAGGGGCGCGGGACTATGGCTACACCTTC; CDR3aa: CTGGARDYGYTF
abundance: once; v_gene: TRBV14; j_gene: TRBJ1-2; d_gene: -; CDR3nt: TGTGCCAGCAGCCAAAAGACAGAGTCTATCTATGGCTACACCTTC; CDR3aa: CASSQKTESIYGYTF
abundance: once; v_gene: TRBV30; j_gene: TRBJ2-1; d_gene: -; CDR3nt: TGTGCCTGGAGCGGGAGACTAGTGTTGTATGAGCAGTTCTTC; CDR3aa: CAWSGRLVLYEQFF
abundance: -; v_gene: TRBV30; j_gene: TRBJ2-1; d_gene: -; CDR3nt: TGTGCCTGGGGCTGGGACTCCTACAATAAGCAGTTCTTC; CDR3aa: CAWGWDSYNKQFF
abundance: -; v_gene: TRBV5-1; j_gene: TRBJ2-1; d_gene: -; CDR3nt: TGCGCCAGCAGCTTCCGGGGGGCTTTGGGTGAGCAGTTCTTC; CDR3aa: CASSFRGALGEQFF
abundance: -; v_gene: TRBV27; j_gene: TRBJ2-5; d_gene: TRBD1; CDR3nt: TGTGCCAGCAGTCGCGGGACAGGGGTGTGGGAGACCCAGTACTTC; CDR3aa: CASSRGTGVWETQYF
abundance: -; v_gene: TRBV19; j_gene: TRBJ2-7; d_gene: TRBD1; CDR3nt: TGTGCCAGTAGGAAGGACAGGGCAGGTAACGAGCAGTACTTC; CDR3aa: CASRKDRAGNEQYF
abundance: few; v_gene: TRBV4-1; j_gene: TRBJ2-3; d_gene: -; CDR3nt: TGCGCCAGCAGTCGTGGACAGCCCACAGATACGCAGTATTTT; CDR3aa: CASSRGQPTDTQYF
abundance: -; v_gene: TRBV10-1; j_gene: TRBJ2-7; d_gene: -; CDR3nt: TGCGCCAGCAGTGACAGGGTCCAAGACGAGCAGTACTTC; CDR3aa: CASSDRVQDEQYF
abundance: -; v_gene: TRBV5-6; j_gene: TRBJ2-7; d_gene: -; CDR3nt: TGTGCCAGCAGTCGCGGGACGGTGGAGCAGTACTTC; CDR3aa: CASSRGTVEQYF
abundance: once; v_gene: TRBV4-1; j_gene: TRBJ2-7; d_gene: TRBD2; CDR3nt: TGCGCCAGCAGCCAAGAACCGGGGACTAGCGGGAGTGGCGAGCAGTACTTC; CDR3aa: CASSQEPGTSGSGEQYF
abundance: once; v_gene: TRBV19; j_gene: TRBJ2-7; d_gene: -; CDR3nt: TGTGCCAGTAGCAGTATAAGGTCGGGGGTGGTCGAGCAGTACTTC; CDR3aa: CASSSIRSGVVEQYF
abundance: few; v_gene: TRBV21-1; j_gene: TRBJ2-7; d_gene: -; CDR3nt: TGTGCCAGCAGCACCACCCGGCGGGCAGGGGAGCACGAGCAGTACTTC; CDR3aa: CASSTTRRAGEHEQYF
abundance: -; v_gene: TRBV6-5; j_gene: TRBJ1-2; d_gene: -; CDR3nt: TGTGCCATCTGCCGGTCGTATAATACTATCTATGGCTACACCTTC; CDR3aa: CAICRSYNTIYGYTF
abundance: -; v_gene: TRBV9; j_gene: TRBJ2-7; d_gene: -; CDR3nt: TGTGCCAGCAGCGTAGGACCAGGTAGCTCCTACGAGCAGTACTTC; CDR3aa: CASSVGPGSSYEQYF
abundance: -; v_gene: TRBV6-5; j_gene: TRBJ2-2; d_gene: -; CDR3nt: TGTGCCAGCAGAGACAGGTCGAAAACCGGGGAGCTGTTTTTT; CDR3aa: CASRDRSKTGELFF
abundance: once; v_gene: TRBV2; j_gene: TRBJ1-4; d_gene: -; CDR3nt: TGTGCCAGCGGTGCCCTTACAACTAATGAAAAACTGTTTTTT; CDR3aa: CASGALTTNEKLFF
abundance: -; v_gene: TRBV12-5; j_gene: TRBJ1-6; d_gene: -; CDR3nt: TGTGCTAGTGGTCGGGGGGATCGGTCACCCCTCCACTTT; CDR3aa: CASGRGDRSPLHF
abundance: -; v_gene: TRBV5-6; j_gene: TRBJ1-5; d_gene: TRBD1; CDR3nt: TGTGCCAGCAGTGTTACAGGGGGCATAAGACAGCCCCAGCATTTT; CDR3aa: CASSVTGGIRQPQHF
abundance: -; v_gene: TRBV6-6; j_gene: TRBJ2-7; d_gene: TRBD2; CDR3nt: TGTGCCAGCAGGCAGACTAGCGGAGGGGAGTACTTC; CDR3aa: CASRQTSGGEYF
abundance: -; v_gene: TRBV5-1; j_gene: TRBJ2-1; d_gene: TRBD2; CDR3nt: TGCGCCAGCAACCCACTCCTTAGGACCGGGGGGGCCACCTACAATGAGCAGTTCTTC; CDR3aa: CASNPLLRTGGATYNEQFF
abundance: -; v_gene: TRBV7-3; j_gene: TRBJ1-1; d_gene: TRBD1; CDR3nt: TGTGCCAGCAGCACGACAGGGGTCACCCACACTGAAGCTTTCTTT; CDR3aa: CASSTTGVTHTEAFF
abundance: -; v_gene: TRBV14; j_gene: TRBJ2-2; d_gene: -; CDR3nt: TGTGCCAGCAGCCCTCGGACAAACCGGCCCGGGGAGCTGTTTTTT; CDR3aa: CASSPRTNRPGELFF
abundance: -; v_gene: TRBV11-2; j_gene: TRBJ2-7; d_gene: -; CDR3nt: TGTGCCAGCAGCTTAGGGCAGGGAGGCGAGCAGTACTTC; CDR3aa: CASSLGQGGEQYF
abundance: -; v_gene: TRBV2; j_gene: TRBJ2-2; d_gene: TRBD2; CDR3nt: TGTGCCAGCAGTGAAGCGGGGACTAGCGGGAGGGCCGCCGGGGAGCTGTTTTTT; CDR3aa: CASSEAGTSGRAAGELFF
abundance: -; v_gene: TRBV12-5; j_gene: TRBJ1-2; d_gene: TRBD1; CDR3nt: TGTGCTAGTGGTTTTTGGACAGGGATCCATGGCTACACCTTC; CDR3aa: CASGFWTGIHGYTF
abundance: -; v_gene: TRBV7-2; j_gene: TRBJ2-5; d_gene: TRBD2; CDR3nt: TGTGCCAGCAGCTTAGGGGGTGGAGCGGGGGGGCGGAAGACCCAGTACTTC; CDR3aa: CASSLGGGAGGRKTQYF